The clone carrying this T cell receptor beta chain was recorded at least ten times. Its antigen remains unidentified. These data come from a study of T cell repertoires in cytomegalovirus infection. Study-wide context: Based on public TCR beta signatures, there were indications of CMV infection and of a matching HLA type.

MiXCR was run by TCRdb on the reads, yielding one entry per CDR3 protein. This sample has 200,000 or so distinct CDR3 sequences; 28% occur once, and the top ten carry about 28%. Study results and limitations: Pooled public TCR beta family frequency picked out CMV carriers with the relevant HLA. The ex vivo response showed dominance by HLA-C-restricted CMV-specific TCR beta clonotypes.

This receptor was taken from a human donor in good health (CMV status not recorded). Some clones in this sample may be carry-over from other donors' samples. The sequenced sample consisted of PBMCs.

The CDR3 spells CASSVTSGGKETQYF. Written as DNA, the CDR3 is TGTGCCAGCAGCGTAACTAGCGGGGGGAAAGAGACCCAGTACTTC. The genes are TRBV7-6 and TRBJ2-5; 12 bases agree with TRBD2. This CDR3 is built from 15 residues. J was trimmed by 3 bases and V by 5 bases; bases with no gene match: 4. In germline, CDR1 is SGHVS, CDR2 FNYEAQ.